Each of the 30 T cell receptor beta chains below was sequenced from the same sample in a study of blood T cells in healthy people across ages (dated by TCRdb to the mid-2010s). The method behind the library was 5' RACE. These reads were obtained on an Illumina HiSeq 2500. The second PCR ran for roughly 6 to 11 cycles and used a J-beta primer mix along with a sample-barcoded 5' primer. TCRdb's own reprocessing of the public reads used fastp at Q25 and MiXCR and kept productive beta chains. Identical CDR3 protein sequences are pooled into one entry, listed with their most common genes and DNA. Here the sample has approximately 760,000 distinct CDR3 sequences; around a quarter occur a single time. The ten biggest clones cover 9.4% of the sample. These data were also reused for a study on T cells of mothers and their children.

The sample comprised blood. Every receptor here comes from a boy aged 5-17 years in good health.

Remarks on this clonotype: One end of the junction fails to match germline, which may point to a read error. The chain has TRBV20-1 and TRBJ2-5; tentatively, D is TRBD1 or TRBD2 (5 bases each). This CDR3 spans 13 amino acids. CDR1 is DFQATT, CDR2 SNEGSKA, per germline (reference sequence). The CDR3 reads CSASGGGGYEQHF. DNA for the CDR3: TGCAGTGCTAGCGGTGGGGGTGGCTACGAGCAGCACTTC.

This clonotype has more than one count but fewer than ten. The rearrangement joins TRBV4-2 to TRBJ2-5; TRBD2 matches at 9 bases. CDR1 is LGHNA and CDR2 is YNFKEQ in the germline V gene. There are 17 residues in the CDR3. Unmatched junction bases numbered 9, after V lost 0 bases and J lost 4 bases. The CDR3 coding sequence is TGTGCCAGCAGCCAAGAGGTCGTGGTAGCGGGGGTAGAGACCCAGTACTTC. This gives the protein CASSQEVVVAGVETQYF.

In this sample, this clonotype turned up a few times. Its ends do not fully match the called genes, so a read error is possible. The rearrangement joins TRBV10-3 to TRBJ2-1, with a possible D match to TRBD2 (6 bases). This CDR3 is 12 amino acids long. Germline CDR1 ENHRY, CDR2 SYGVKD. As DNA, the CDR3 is TGTGCCATCAGTGAGGTTGGGACGGCGGGGCTCTTC. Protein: CAISEVGTAGLF.

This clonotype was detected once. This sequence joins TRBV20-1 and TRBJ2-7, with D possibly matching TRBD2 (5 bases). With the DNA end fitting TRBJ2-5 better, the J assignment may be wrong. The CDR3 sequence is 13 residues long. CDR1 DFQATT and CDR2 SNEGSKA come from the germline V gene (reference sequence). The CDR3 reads CSARSGIQETQYF. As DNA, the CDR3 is TGCAGTGCTAGATCGGGGATACAAGAGACCCAGTACTTC.

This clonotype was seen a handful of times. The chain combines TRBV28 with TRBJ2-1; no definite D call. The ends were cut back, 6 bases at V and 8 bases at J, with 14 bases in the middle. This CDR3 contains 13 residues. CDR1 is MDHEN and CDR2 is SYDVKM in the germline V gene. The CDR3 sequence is CASRRTGWDEQFF. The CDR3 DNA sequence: TGTGCCAGCAGGCGTACTGGGTGGGATGAGCAGTTCTTC. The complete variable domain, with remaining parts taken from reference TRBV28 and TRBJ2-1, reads DVKVTQSSRYLVKRTGEKVFLECVQDMDHENMFWYRQDPGLGLRLIYFSYDVKMKEKGDIPEGYSVSREKKERFSLILESASTNQTSMYLCASRRTGWDEQFFGPGTRLTVL.

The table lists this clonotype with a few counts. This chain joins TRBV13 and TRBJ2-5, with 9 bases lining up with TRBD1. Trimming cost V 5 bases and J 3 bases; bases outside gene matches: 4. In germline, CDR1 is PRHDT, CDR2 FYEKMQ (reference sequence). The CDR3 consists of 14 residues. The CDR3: CASSTRDREETQYF. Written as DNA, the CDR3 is TGTGCCAGCAGCACCCGGGACAGGGAAGAGACCCAGTACTTC.

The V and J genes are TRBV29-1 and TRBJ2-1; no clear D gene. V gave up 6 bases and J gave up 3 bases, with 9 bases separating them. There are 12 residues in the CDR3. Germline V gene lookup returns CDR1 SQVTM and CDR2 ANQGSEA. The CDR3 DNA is TGCAGCGTGTCCGACCTCTACAATGAGCAGTTCTTC. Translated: CSVSDLYNEQFF.

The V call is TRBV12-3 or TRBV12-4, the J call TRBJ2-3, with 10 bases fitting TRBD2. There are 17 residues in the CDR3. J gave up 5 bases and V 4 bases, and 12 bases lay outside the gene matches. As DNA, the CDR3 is TGTGCCAGCAGTTATTTGGCCCTAGCGGGAGTTGGAGATACGCAGTATTTT. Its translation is CASSYLALAGVGDTQYF.

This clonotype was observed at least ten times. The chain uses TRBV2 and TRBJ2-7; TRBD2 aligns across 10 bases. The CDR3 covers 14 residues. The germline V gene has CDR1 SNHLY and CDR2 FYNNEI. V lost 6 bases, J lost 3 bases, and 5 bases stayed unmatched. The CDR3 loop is CASSLGLASYEQYF. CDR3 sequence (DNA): TGTGCCAGCAGCCTGGGACTAGCGAGCTACGAGCAGTACTTC.

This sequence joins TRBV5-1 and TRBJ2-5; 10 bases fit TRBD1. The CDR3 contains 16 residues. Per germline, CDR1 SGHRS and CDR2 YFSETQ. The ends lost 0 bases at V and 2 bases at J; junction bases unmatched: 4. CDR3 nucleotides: TGCGCCAGCAGCTTGGGGGGACAGGGGCCACAAGAGACCCAGTACTTC. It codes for CASSLGGQGPQETQYF.

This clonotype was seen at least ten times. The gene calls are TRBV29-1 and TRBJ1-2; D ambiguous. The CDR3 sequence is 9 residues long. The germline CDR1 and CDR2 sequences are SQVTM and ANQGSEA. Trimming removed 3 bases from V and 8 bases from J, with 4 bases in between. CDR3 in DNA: TGCAGCGTTGATTACGGCTACACCTTC. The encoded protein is CSVDYGYTF.

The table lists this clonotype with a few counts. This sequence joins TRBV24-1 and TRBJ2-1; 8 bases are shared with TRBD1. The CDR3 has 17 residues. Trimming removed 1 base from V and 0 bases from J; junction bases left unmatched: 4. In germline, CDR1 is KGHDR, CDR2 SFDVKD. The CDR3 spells CATSDFRQGSSYNEQFF. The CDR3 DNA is TGTGCCACCAGTGATTTCAGACAGGGGAGCTCCTACAATGAGCAGTTCTTC.

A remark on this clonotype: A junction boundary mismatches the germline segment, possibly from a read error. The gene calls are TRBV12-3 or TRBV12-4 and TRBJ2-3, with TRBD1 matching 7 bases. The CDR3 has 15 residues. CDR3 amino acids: CTSRPGQHLTDTQYF. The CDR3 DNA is TGTACCAGCAGGCCGGGACAGCACCTCACAGATACGCAGTATTTT.

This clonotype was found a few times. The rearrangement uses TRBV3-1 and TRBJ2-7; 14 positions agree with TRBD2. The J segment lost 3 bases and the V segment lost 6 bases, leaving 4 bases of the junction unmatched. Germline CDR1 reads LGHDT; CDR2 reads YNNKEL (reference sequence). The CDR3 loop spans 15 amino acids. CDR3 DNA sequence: TGTGCCAGCAGACAGGGACTAGCGGGGGACTACGAGCAGTACTTC. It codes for CASRQGLAGDYEQYF.

The chain's CDR3 is CASSQEGGNTEAFF. For the CDR3, the DNA is TGTGCCAGCAGCCAAGAAGGAGGTAACACTGAAGCTTTCTTT. The chain carries TRBV3-1 and TRBJ1-1; no definite D call. V lost 0 bases, J lost 2 bases, and 7 bases lay in between. The V gene's germline CDR1 is LGHDT and CDR2 YNNKEL (reference sequence). The CDR3 consists of 14 residues.

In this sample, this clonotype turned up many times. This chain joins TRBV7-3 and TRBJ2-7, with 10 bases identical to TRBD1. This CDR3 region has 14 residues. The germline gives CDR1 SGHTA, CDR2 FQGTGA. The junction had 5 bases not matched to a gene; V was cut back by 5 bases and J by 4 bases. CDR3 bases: TGTGCCAGCAGCCCGGGGACAGGGGTTTACGAGCAGTACTTC. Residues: CASSPGTGVYEQYF.

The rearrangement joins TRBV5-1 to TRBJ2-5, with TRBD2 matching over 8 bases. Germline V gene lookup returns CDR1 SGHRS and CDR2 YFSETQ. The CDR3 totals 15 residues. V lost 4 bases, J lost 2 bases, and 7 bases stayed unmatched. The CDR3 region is CASSTTGLGQETQYF. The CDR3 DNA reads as TGCGCCAGCAGCACAACGGGACTAGGACAAGAGACCCAGTACTTC. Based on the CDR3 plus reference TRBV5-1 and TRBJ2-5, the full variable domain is KAGVTQTPRYLIKTRGQQVTLSCSPISGHRSVSWYQQTPGQGLQFLFEYFSETQRNKGNFPGRFSGRQFSNSRSEMNVSTLELGDSALYLCASSTTGLGQETQYFGPGTRLLVL.

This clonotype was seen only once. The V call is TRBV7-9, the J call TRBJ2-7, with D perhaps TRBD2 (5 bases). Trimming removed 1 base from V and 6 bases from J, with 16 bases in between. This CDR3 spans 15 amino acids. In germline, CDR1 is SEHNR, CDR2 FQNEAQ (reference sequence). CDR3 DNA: TGTGCCAGCAGCTTAGGGGGAGCAGCTGCAGGCGAGCAGTACTTC. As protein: CASSLGGAAAGEQYF. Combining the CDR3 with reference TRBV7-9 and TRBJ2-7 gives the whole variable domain DTGVSQNPRHKITKRGQNVTFRCDPISEHNRLYWYRQTLGQGPEFLTYFQNEAQLEKSRLLSDRFSAERPKGSFSTLEIQRTEQGDSAMYLCASSLGGAAAGEQYFGPGTRLTVT.

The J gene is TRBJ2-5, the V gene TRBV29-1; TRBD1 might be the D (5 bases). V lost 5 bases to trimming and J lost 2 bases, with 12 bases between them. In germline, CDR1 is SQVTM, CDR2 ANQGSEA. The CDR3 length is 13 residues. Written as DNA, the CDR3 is TGCAGCGTTCCCTACAGGTCACAAGAGACCCAGTACTTC. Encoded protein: CSVPYRSQETQYF.

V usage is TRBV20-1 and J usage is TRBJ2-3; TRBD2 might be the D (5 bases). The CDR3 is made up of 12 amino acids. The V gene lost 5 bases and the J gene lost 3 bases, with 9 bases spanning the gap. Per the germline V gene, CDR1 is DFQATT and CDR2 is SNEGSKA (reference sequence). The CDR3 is CSAVRETDTQYF. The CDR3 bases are TGCAGTGCTGTGAGGGAGACAGATACGCAGTATTTT.

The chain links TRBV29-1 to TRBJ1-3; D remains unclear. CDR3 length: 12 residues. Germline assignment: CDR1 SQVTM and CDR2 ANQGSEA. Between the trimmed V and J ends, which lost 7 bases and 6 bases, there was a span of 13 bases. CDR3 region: CSGAKNENTIYF. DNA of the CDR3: TGCAGCGGGGCCAAAAACGAAAACACCATATATTTT.

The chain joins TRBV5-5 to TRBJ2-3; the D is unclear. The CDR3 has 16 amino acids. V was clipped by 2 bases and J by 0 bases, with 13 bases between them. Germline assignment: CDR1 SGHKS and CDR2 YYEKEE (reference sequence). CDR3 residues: CASSLGEWASTDTQYF. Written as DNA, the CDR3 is TGTGCCAGCAGCTTAGGAGAGTGGGCTAGCACAGATACGCAGTATTTT.

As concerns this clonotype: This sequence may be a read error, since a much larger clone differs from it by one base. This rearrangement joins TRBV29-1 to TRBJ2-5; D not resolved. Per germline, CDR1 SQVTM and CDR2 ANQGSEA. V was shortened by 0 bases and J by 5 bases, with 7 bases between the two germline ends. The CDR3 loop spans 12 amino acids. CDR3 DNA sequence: TGCAGCGTTGAAGATCAGTGGGAGACCCAGTACTTC. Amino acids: CSVEDQWETQYF.

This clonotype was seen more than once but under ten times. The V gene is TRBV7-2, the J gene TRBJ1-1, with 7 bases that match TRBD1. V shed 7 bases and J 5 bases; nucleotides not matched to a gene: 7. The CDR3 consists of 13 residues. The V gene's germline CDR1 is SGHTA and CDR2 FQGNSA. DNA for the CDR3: TGTGCCAGCACCTGGAGGGGGCAGACTGAAGCTTTCTTT. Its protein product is CASTWRGQTEAFF. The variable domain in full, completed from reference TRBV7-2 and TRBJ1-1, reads GAGVSQSPSNKVTEKGKDVELRCDPISGHTALYWYRQSLGQGLEFLIYFQGNSAPDKSGLPSDRFSAERTGGSVSTLTIQRTQQEDSAVYLCASTWRGQTEAFFGQGTRLTVV.

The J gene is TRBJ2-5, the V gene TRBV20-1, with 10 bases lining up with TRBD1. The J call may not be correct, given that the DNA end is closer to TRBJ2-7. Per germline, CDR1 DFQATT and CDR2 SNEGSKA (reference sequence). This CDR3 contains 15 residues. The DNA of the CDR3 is TGCAGTGCTAGAGATCGCCGGACAGGGGGCTACGAGCAGTACTTC. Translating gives CSARDRRTGGYEQYF.

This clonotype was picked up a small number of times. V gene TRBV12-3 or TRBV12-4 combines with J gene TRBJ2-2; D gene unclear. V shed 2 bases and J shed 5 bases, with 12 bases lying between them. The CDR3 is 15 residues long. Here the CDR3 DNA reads TGTGCCAGCAGTTTAACCGGAATGGGGACCGGGGAGCTGTTTTTT. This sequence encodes CASSLTGMGTGELFF.

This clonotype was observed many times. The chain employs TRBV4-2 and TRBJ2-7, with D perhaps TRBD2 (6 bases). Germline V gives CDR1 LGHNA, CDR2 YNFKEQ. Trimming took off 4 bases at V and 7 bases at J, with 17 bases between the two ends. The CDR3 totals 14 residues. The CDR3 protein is CASSRRDSGLEQYF. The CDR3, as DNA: TGTGCCAGCAGCCGCCGGGACTCTGGACTTGAGCAGTACTTC.

CDR3 residues: CASSRGGARGKNTEAFF. The CDR3 DNA sequence: TGTGCCAGCAGCCGGGGGGGGGCGCGAGGAAAGAACACTGAAGCTTTCTTT. This rearrangement joins TRBV7-2 to TRBJ1-1; a weak D match, TRBD1 (6 bases). Trimming removed 5 bases at V and 1 base at J, with 20 bases between. The germline V gene has CDR1 SGHTA and CDR2 FQGNSA. This CDR3 contains 17 residues.

CDR3 nucleotide sequence: TGTGCCATCAGTGTGGGGACAGGGTCCTACGAGCAGTACTTC. Its protein is CAISVGTGSYEQYF. The chain links TRBV10-3 to TRBJ2-7, with 9 bases fitting TRBD1. J lost 1 base, V lost 4 bases, and 2 bases had no gene match. This CDR3 has 14 residues. The germline V gene has CDR1 ENHRY and CDR2 SYGVKD.

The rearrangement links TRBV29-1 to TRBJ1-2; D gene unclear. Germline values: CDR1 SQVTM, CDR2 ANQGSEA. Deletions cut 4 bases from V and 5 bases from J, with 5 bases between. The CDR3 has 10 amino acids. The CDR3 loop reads CSVGPYGYTF. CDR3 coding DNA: TGCAGCGTTGGACCGTATGGCTACACCTTC.